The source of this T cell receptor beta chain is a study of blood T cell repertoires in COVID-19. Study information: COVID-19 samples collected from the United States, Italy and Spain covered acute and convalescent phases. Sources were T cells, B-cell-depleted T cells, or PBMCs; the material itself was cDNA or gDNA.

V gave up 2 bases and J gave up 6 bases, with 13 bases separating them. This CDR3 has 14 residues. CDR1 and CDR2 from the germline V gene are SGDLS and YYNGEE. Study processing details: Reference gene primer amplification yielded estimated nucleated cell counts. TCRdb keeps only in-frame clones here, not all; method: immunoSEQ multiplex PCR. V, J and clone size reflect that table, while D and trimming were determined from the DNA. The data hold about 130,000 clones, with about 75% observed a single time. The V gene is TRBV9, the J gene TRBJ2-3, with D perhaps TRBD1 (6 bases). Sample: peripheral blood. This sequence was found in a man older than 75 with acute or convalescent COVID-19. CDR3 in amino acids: CASSVSPGADTQYF. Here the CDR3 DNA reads TGTGCCAGCAGCGTTTCCCCAGGGGCGGATACGCAGTATTTT.